This passage covers 27 T cell receptor beta chains from one sample sequenced in a study of T cell responses to AZD1222 COVID-19 vaccine. Sequenced by immunoSEQ multiplex PCR; TCRdb stores in-frame clones only, minus some. The repertoire includes over 150,000 clones, roughly 90% of them detected once, and roughly 2.9% sits in the top ten. Sequenced here: peripheral blood, sampled on day 0 of AZD1222 vaccination. These receptors came from an adult in good health.

The chain recombines TRBV20-1 with TRBJ2-3; 7 bases fit TRBD2. Trimming took 3 bases from V and 2 from J; bases not matched to a gene: 8. The CDR3 loop spans 15 amino acids. Germline lookup yields CDR1 DFQATT and CDR2 SNEGSKA (reference sequence). Written as DNA, the CDR3 is TGCAGTGCTAGTGGTCGGGGGGTGTCCACAGATACGCAGTATTTT. This encodes CSASGRGVSTDTQYF.

The chain joins TRBV6-1 to TRBJ1-2; 7 bases map to TRBD1. The ends lost 2 bases at V and 2 bases at J; junction bases unmatched: 5. Germline V gene sequence: CDR1 MNHNS, CDR2 SASEGT. The CDR3 has 15 amino acids. CDR3 protein: CASSEWTGPNYGYTF. The CDR3 DNA reads as TGTGCCAGCAGTGAATGGACAGGTCCCAACTATGGCTACACCTTC.

The V and J genes are TRBV10-3 and TRBJ2-1, with TRBD2 matching 10 bases. Trimming at V came to 6 bases and at J to 6 bases, leaving 2 bases not matched to a gene. Germline-derived CDR1 and CDR2 are ENHRY and SYGVKD. The CDR3 is 13 amino acids. For the CDR3, the DNA is TGTGCCATCAGGGGACTAGCGACCAATGAGCAGTTCTTC. This encodes CAIRGLATNEQFF.

V gene TRBV5-1 combines with J gene TRBJ1-1; the D gene is possibly TRBD1 (5 bases). This CDR3 region has 14 residues. Germline V gene data show CDR1 as SGHRS and CDR2 as YFSETQ. V was trimmed by 6 bases and J by 6 bases, leaving 18 bases between them. CDR3 in DNA: TGCGCCAGCACCCGAGAATTGGGGCGGGCTGAAGCTTTCTTT. As protein: CASTRELGRAEAFF. Using reference TRBV5-1 and TRBJ1-1 for the parts outside the CDR3, the full variable domain is KAGVTQTPRYLIKTRGQQVTLSCSPISGHRSVSWYQQTPGQGLQFLFEYFSETQRNKGNFPGRFSGRQFSNSRSEMNVSTLELGDSALYLCASTRELGRAEAFFGQGTRLTVV.

The J gene is TRBJ1-1, the V gene TRBV5-6, with 8 bases aligning to TRBD1. The CDR3 runs to 18 residues. V lost 0 bases, J lost 2 bases, and 12 bases stayed unmatched. Germline values: CDR1 SGHDT, CDR2 YYEEEE. The CDR3 DNA reads as TGTGCCAGCAGCTTGGGGACAGGGATTTGGAGGTCCAACACTGAAGCTTTCTTT. It yields the protein CASSLGTGIWRSNTEAFF.

The chain recombines TRBV5-4 with TRBJ1-3, with 11 bases lining up with TRBD1. The CDR3 consists of 16 residues. Germline CDR1 and CDR2: SGHNT and YYREEE (reference sequence). Trimming removed 3 bases from V and 2 bases from J; junction bases left unmatched: 4. The CDR3 region has the DNA TGTGCCAGCAGCTGGGGGACAGGGGGAACTGGAAACACCATATATTTT. Residues: CASSWGTGGTGNTIYF.

The genes are TRBV7-9 and TRBJ1-1; tentative D call: TRBD1 (5 bases). The V end lost 1 base, the J end lost 1 base, and 7 bases lay between the germline ends. CDR3 length: 14 residues. In germline, CDR1 is SEHNR, CDR2 FQNEAQ (reference sequence). The CDR3 loop is CASSLDQGNTEAFF. CDR3 DNA: TGTGCCAGCAGCTTAGATCAGGGGAACACTGAAGCTTTCTTT.

The sample holds one count of this clone. This sequence joins TRBV7-2 and TRBJ1-4, with 9 bases identical to TRBD1. Germline-derived CDR1 and CDR2 are SGHTA and FQGNSA. CDR3 length: 15 amino acids. The ends lost 5 bases at V and 11 bases at J; junction bases unmatched: 12. The CDR3 DNA follows: TGTGCCAGCAGCCTATTAACAGGGGGCCGTCAGAAACTGTTTTTT. Protein: CASSLLTGGRQKLFF.

The chain links TRBV28 to TRBJ1-2; D may be TRBD1 (6 bases). V lost 2 bases and J lost 2, with 15 bases in between. CDR1 MDHEN and CDR2 SYDVKM come from the germline V gene. The CDR3 covers 16 residues. DNA for the CDR3: TGTGCCAGCAGTTTAGGTTTGACAGGACTCAACTATGGCTACACCTTC. It codes for CASSLGLTGLNYGYTF.

The chain carries TRBV7-8 and TRBJ2-7; D is perhaps TRBD1 or TRBD2 (5 bases each). The ends were cut back, 3 bases at V and 4 bases at J, with 10 bases in the middle. This CDR3 has 13 amino acids. Germline-derived CDR1 and CDR2 are SGHVS and FQNEAQ. The CDR3 sequence is CASSFVREYEQYF. CDR3 coding DNA: TGTGCCAGCAGCTTTGTCAGGGAGTACGAGCAGTACTTC.

V usage is TRBV6-5 and J usage is TRBJ1-2, with a weak D call TRBD1 (5 bases). Germline V gives CDR1 MNHEY, CDR2 SVGAGI. Trimming cost V 7 bases and J 5 bases, with 20 bases left between them. The length of the CDR3 is 15 residues. In DNA, the CDR3 is TGTGCCAGCACATTAGAAGCAGGGTCTCGTTATGGCTACACCTTC. The encoded protein is CASTLEAGSRYGYTF.

The rearrangement joins TRBV21-1 to TRBJ2-7. TRBV21-1 is given as a pseudogene. This CDR3 is 15 amino acids long. The DNA for the CDR3 is TGTGCCAGCAGCAAAAAAGTTGGGCGGTCCTACGAGCAGTACTTC. Protein: CASSKKVGRSYEQYF.

The chain carries TRBV24-1 and TRBJ1-1; D is ambiguous. V shed 7 bases and J shed 0 bases, with 8 bases lying between them. This CDR3 has 13 amino acids. Per germline, CDR1 KGHDR and CDR2 SFDVKD. Here the CDR3 DNA reads TGTGCCACCAGAGGCGGGGTGAACACTGAAGCTTTCTTT. Translation: CATRGGVNTEAFF.

The chain is built from TRBV18 and TRBJ1-1; the match to TRBD1 covers 10 bases. J gave up 2 bases and V 0 bases, and 3 bases lay outside the gene matches. The CDR3 loop spans 16 amino acids. CDR1 is KGHSH and CDR2 is LQKENI in the germline V gene. The CDR3 region has the DNA TGTGCCAGCTCACCACCAGGGACAGGGGCTAACACTGAAGCTTTCTTT. Residues: CASSPPGTGANTEAFF.

V is TRBV5-1 and J is TRBJ2-1; D is uncertain. V lost 1 base, J lost 9 bases, and 11 bases lay in between. CDR1 is SGHRS and CDR2 is YFSETQ in the germline V gene. The CDR3 spans 13 residues. In nucleotides, the CDR3 is TGCGCCAGCAGCTTGCCGGGCCGCAGTGAGCAGTTCTTC. Residues: CASSLPGRSEQFF.

The chain combines TRBV7-2 with TRBJ2-4; 9 nucleotides match TRBD1. CDR3 length: 13 residues. Looked up from germline, CDR1 is SGHTA and CDR2 is FQGNSA. V lost 4 bases and J lost 10; bases outside the gene matches: 5. For the CDR3, the DNA is TGTGCCAGCAGCTCGGGACAGGGATCAATTCAGTACTTC. This translates into CASSSGQGSIQYF.

The rearrangement joins TRBV7-8 to TRBJ2-7; possible D gene TRBD2, 5 bases. Trimming cost V 1 base and J 4 bases, with 5 bases left between them. Germline-derived CDR1 and CDR2 are SGHVS and FQNEAQ. This CDR3 is built from 12 residues. CDR3 sequence reads: CASSLGTYEQYF. The CDR3 nucleotides read TGTGCCAGCAGCTTAGGGACTTACGAGCAGTACTTC.

The chain employs TRBV5-4 and TRBJ1-2, with TRBD1 as a possible D gene (6 bases). CDR1 is SGHNT and CDR2 is YYREEE in the germline V gene (reference sequence). V lost 0 bases and J lost 8, with 17 bases in between. This CDR3 is built from 15 residues. CDR3 sequence reads: CASSLVGGESEGYTF. The CDR3 DNA reads TGTGCCAGCAGCTTGGTAGGGGGAGAGAGTGAGGGCTACACCTTC.

The V call is TRBV3-1 (or the pseudogene TRBV3-2), the J call TRBJ2-4; tentatively, D is TRBD1 (5 bases). CDR3 length: 16 residues. Germline V gene lookup returns CDR1 LGHDT and CDR2 YNNKEL (reference sequence). The germline V and J ends were trimmed by 2 bases and 3 bases, with 14 bases remaining between them. CDR3 nucleotide sequence: TGTGCCAGCAGCCAATCAACAGGCGGTGGCAAAAACATTCAGTACTTC. Its translation: CASSQSTGGGKNIQYF.

The chain joins TRBV5-1 to TRBJ2-3, with TRBD1 matching over 9 bases. This CDR3 has 15 amino acids. CDR1 SGHRS and CDR2 YFSETQ come from the germline V gene. The V and J ends lost 7 bases and 0 bases, in that order; junction bases with no gene match: 6. CDR3 nucleotide sequence: TGCGCCAGCGGAATACAGGGGGCGAGCACAGATACGCAGTATTTT. Its translation: CASGIQGASTDTQYF. Complete variable domain (other parts from reference TRBV5-1 and TRBJ2-3): KAGVTQTPRYLIKTRGQQVTLSCSPISGHRSVSWYQQTPGQGLQFLFEYFSETQRNKGNFPGRFSGRQFSNSRSEMNVSTLELGDSALYLCASGIQGASTDTQYFGPGTRLTVL.

This rearrangement joins TRBV14 to TRBJ2-7, with a tentative D call TRBD2 (6 bases). The CDR3 covers 14 residues. Germline CDR1 is SGHDN and CDR2 is FVKESK. Trimming removed 1 base at V and 6 bases at J, with 13 bases between. The CDR3 spells CASSQAFWRGEQYF. CDR3 DNA sequence: TGTGCCAGCAGCCAAGCCTTTTGGAGGGGCGAGCAGTACTTC.

The chain links TRBV3-1 (or the pseudogene TRBV3-2) to TRBJ2-3, with TRBD2 as a possible D gene (7 bases). The V gene's germline CDR1 is LGHDT and CDR2 YNNKEL (reference sequence). V lost 4 bases and J 2 bases, leaving 19 bases between the germline ends. The length of the CDR3 is 17 residues. CDR3 residues: CASSPSLGGGHTDTQYF. The CDR3, as DNA: TGTGCCAGCAGCCCATCTTTGGGCGGGGGACACACAGATACGCAGTATTTT.

The chain links TRBV18 to TRBJ2-5; D gene unclear. Germline V lookup: CDR1 KGHSH, CDR2 LQKENI. This CDR3 has 12 amino acids. The germline V and J ends were trimmed by 6 bases and 3 bases, with 8 bases remaining between them. CDR3 DNA: TGTGCCAGCTCTTACGCGGAAGAGACCCAGTACTTC. It translates to CASSYAEETQYF.

V is TRBV19 and J is TRBJ1-2; D perhaps matches TRBD1 (5 bases). V was trimmed by 7 bases and J by 7 bases, leaving 19 bases between them. The germline gives CDR1 LNHDA, CDR2 SQIVND (reference sequence). The length of the CDR3 is 14 residues. For the CDR3, the DNA is TGTGCCAGTATCCCCGTCTCAGGAGGGGCTGGCTACACCTTC. Protein product: CASIPVSGGAGYTF. The complete variable domain, with remaining parts taken from reference TRBV19 and TRBJ1-2, reads DGGITQSPKYLFRKEGQNVTLSCEQNLNHDAMYWYRQDPGQGLRLIYYSQIVNDFQKGDIAEGYSVSREKKESFPLTVTSAQKNPTAFYLCASIPVSGGAGYTFGSGTRLTVV.

V and J are TRBV2 and TRBJ2-5; no definite D call. Germline V gene data show CDR1 as SNHLY and CDR2 as FYNNEI. This CDR3 is built from 12 residues. The V end was cut by 8 bases, the J end by 1 base, with 8 bases between. CDR3 bases: TGTGCCAGCCTAACCTCCCAAGAGACCCAGTACTTC. It yields the protein CASLTSQETQYF.

The chain is built from TRBV6-1 and TRBJ1-2; unclear D gene. The CDR3 is 13 residues long. V dropped 2 bases and J dropped 7 bases, with 11 bases sitting between them. Germline-derived CDR1 and CDR2 are MNHNS and SASEGT. CDR3 loop: CASSELVSGGYTF. For the CDR3, the DNA is TGTGCCAGCAGTGAACTGGTCTCGGGTGGCTACACCTTC.

This clone occurred once. The rearrangement links TRBV6-5 to TRBJ2-2; 8 bases match TRBD1. Germline values: CDR1 MNHEY, CDR2 SVGAGI. CDR3 length: 14 residues. V shed 10 bases, J shed 4 bases, and the junction held 8 bases outside the gene matches. CDR3 in amino acids: CATRQGPGTGELFF. In DNA, the CDR3 is TGTGCCACCAGACAGGGGCCGGGCACCGGGGAGCTGTTTTTT.